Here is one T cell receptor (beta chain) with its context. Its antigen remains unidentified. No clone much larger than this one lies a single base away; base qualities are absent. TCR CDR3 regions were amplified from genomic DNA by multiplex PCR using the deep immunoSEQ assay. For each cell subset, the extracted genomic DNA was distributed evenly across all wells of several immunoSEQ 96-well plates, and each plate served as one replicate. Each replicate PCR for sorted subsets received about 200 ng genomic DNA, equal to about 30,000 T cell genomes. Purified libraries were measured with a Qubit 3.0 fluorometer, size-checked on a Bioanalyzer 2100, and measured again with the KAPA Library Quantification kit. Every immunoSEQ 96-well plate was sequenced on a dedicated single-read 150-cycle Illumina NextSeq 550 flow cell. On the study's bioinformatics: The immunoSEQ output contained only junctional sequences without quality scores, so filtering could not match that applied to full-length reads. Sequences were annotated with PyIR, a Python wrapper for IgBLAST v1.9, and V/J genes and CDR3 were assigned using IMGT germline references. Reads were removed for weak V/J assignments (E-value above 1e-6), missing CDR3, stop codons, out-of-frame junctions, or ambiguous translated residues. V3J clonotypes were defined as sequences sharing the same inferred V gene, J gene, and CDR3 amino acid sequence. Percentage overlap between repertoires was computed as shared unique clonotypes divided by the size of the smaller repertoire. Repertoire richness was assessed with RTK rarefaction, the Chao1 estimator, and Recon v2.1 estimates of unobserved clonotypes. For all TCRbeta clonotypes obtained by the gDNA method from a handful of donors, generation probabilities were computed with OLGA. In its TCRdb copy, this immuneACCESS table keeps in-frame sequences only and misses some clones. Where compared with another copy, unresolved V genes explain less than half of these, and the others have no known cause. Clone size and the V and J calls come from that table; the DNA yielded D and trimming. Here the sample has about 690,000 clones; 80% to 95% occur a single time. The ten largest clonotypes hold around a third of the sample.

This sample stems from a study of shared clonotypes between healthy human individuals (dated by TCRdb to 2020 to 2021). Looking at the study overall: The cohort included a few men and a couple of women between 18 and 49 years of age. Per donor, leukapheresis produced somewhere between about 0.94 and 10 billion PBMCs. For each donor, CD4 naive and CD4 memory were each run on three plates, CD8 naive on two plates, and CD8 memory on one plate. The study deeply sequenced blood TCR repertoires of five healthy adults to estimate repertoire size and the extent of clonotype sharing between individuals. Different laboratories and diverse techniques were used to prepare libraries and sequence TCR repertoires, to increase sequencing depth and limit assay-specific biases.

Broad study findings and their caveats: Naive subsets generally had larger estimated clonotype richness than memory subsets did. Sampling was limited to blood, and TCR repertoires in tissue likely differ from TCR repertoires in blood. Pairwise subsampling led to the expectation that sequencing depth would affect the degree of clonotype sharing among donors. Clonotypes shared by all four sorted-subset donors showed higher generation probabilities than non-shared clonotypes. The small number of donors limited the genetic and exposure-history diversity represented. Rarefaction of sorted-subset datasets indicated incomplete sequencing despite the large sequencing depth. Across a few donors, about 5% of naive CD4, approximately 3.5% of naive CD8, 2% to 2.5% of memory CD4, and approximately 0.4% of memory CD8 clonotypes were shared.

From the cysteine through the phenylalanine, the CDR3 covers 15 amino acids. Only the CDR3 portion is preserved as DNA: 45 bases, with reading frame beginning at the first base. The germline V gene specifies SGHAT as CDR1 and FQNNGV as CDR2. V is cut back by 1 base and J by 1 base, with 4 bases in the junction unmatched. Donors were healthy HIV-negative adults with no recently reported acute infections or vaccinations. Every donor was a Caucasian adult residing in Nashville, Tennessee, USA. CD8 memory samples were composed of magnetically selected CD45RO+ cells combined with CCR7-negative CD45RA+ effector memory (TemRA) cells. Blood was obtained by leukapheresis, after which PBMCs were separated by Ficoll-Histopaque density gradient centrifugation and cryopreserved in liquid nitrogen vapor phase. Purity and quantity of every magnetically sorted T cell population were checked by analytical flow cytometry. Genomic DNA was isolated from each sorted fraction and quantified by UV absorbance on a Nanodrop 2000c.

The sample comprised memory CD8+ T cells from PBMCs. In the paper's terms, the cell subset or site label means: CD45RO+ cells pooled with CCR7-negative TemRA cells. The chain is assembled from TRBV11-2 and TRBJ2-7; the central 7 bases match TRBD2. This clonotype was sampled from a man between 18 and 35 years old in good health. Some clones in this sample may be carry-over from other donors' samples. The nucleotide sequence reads TGTGCCAGCAGCTTAGCGGGAGGTATTTCCTACGAGCAGTACTTC. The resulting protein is CASSLAGGISYEQYF. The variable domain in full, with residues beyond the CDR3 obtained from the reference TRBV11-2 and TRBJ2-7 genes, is EAGVAQSPRYKIIEKRQSVAFWCNPISGHATLYWYQQILGQGPKLLIQFQNNGVVDDSQLPKDRFSAERLKGVDSTLKIQPAKLEDSAVYLCASSLAGGISYEQYFGPGTRLTVT.